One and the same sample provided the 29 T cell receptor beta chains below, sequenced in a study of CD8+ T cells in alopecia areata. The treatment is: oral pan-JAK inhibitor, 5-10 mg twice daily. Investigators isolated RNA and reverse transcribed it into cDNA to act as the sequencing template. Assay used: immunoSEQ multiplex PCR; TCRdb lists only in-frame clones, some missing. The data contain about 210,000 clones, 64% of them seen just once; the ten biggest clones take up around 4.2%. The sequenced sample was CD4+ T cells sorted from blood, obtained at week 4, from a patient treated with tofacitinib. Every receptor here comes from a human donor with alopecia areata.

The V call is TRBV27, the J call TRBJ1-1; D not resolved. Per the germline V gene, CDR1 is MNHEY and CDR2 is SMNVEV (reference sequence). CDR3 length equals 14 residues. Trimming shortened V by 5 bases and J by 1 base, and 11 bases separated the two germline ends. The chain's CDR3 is CASSIRPGNTEAFF. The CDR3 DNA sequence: TGTGCCAGCAGTATACGACCCGGGAACACTGAAGCTTTCTTT.

The CDR3 DNA sequence: TGCGCCAGCAGCTGGGGACAGGGTAACACTGAAGCTTTCTTT. This sequence encodes CASSWGQGNTEAFF. The V and J genes are TRBV5-1 and TRBJ1-1; 9 bases fit TRBD1. V was pared by 3 bases and J by 2 bases, with 2 bases of the junction left unmatched. CDR3 length: 14 amino acids. Germline lookup yields CDR1 SGHRS and CDR2 YFSETQ.

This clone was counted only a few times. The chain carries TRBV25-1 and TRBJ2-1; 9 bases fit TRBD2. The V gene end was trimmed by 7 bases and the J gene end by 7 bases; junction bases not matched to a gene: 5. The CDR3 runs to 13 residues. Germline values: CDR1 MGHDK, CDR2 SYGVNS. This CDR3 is CASKAGGANEQFF. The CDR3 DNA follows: TGTGCCAGCAAGGCGGGGGGGGCAAATGAGCAGTTCTTC.

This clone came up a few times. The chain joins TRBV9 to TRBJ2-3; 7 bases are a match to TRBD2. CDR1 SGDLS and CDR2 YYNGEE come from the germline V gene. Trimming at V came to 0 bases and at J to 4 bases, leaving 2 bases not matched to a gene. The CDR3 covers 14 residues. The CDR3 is CASSVERGPDTQYF. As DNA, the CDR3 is TGTGCCAGCAGCGTAGAGCGGGGCCCAGATACGCAGTATTTT. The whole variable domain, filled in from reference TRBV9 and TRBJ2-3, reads DSGVTQTPKHLITATGQRVTLRCSPRSGDLSVYWYQQSLDQGLQFLIQYYNGEERAKGNILERFSAQQFPDLHSELNLSSLELGDSALYFCASSVERGPDTQYFGPGTRLTVL.

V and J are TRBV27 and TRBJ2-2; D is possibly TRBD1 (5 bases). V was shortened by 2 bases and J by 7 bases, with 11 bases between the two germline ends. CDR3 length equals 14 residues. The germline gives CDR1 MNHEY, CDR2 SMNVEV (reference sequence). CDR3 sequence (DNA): TGTGCCAGCAGTTTAGTAGGGGCTGGCGGGGAGCTGTTTTTT. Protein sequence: CASSLVGAGGELFF.

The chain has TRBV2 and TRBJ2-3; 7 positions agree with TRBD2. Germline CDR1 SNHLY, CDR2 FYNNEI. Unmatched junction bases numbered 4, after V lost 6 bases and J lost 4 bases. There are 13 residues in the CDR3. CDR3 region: CASRETSSDTQYF. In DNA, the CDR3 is TGTGCCAGCAGGGAGACTAGCTCAGATACGCAGTATTTT. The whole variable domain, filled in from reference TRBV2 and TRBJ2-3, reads EPEVTQTPSHQVTQMGQEVILRCVPISNHLYFYWYRQILGQKVEFLVSFYNNEISEKSEIFDDQFSVERPDGSNFTLKIRSTKLEDSAMYFCASRETSSDTQYFGPGTRLTVL.

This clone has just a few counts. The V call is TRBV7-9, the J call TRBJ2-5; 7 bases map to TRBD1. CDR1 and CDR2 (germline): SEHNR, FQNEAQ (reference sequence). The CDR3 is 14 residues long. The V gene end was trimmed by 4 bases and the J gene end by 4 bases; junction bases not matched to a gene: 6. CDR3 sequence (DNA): TGTGCCAGCAGCTCCCAGGGGGTCCGAGAGACCCAGTACTTC. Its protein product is CASSSQGVRETQYF. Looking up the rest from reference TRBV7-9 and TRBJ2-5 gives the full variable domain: DTGVSQNPRHKITKRGQNVTFRCDPISEHNRLYWYRQTLGQGPEFLTYFQNEAQLEKSRLLSDRFSAERPKGSFSTLEIQRTEQGDSAMYLCASSSQGVRETQYFGPGTRLLVL.

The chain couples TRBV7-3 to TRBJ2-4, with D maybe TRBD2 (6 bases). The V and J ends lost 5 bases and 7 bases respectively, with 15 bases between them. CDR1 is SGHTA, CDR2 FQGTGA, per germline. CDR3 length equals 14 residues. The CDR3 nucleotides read TGTGCCAGCAGCCCCCGGGGTGCGGGGAACATTCAGTACTTC. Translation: CASSPRGAGNIQYF.

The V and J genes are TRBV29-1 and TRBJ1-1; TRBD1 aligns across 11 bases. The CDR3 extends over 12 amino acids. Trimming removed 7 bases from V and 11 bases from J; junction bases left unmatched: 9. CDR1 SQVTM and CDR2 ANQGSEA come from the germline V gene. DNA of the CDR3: TGCAGCGCAGCCCGGACAGGGGGCTTGGCTTTCTTT. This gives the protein CSAARTGGLAFF.

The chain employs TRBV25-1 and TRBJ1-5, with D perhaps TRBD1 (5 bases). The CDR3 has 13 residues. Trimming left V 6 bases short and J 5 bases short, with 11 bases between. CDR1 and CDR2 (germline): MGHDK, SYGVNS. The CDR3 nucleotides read TGTGCCAGCAGGGGTAGAGGGGATCAGCCCCAGCATTTT. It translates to CASRGRGDQPQHF.

CDR3 in DNA: TGCGCCAGCAGTCCACAGGGTGATACGCAGTATTTT. It codes for CASSPQGDTQYF. The chain has TRBV23-1 and TRBJ2-3; D is perhaps TRBD1 (6 bases). TRBV23-1 is an ORF for which the function is uncertain. The ends were cut back, 4 bases at V and 6 bases at J, with 8 bases in the middle. The CDR3 covers 12 residues.

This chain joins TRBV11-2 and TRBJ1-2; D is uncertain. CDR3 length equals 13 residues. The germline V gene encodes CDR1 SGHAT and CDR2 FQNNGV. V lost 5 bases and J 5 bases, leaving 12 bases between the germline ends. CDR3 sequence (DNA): TGTGCCAGCAGCGCTTCGGGAGATTATGGCTACACCTTC. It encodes CASSASGDYGYTF.

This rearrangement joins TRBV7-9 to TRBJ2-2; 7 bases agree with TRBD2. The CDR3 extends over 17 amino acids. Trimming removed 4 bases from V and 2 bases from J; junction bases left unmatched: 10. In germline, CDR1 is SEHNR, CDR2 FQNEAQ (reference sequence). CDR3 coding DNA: TGTGCCAGCAGCTCCGGCGGGGGACTACTCAACACCGGGGAGCTGTTTTTT. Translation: CASSSGGGLLNTGELFF. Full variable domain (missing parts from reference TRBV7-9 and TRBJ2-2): DTGVSQNPRHKITKRGQNVTFRCDPISEHNRLYWYRQTLGQGPEFLTYFQNEAQLEKSRLLSDRFSAERPKGSFSTLEIQRTEQGDSAMYLCASSSGGGLLNTGELFFGEGSRLTVL.

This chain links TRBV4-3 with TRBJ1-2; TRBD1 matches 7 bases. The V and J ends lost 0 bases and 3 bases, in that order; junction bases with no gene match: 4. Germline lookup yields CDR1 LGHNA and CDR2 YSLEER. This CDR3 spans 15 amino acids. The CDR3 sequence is CASSQDYRGDYGYTF. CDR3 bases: TGCGCCAGCAGCCAAGATTACAGGGGCGACTATGGCTACACCTTC.

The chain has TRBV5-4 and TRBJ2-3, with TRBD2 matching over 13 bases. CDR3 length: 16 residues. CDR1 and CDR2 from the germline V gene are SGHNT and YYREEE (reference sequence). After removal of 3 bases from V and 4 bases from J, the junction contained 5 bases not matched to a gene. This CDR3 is CASSYGTSGESDTQYF. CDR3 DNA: TGTGCCAGCAGCTACGGGACTAGCGGGGAGTCAGATACGCAGTATTTT.

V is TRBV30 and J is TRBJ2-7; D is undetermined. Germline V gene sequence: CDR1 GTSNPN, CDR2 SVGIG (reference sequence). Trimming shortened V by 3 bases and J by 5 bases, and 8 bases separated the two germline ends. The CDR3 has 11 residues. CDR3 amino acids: CAWRYENEQYF. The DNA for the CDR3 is TGTGCCTGGAGGTATGAGAACGAGCAGTACTTC. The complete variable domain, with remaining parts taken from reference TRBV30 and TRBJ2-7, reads SQTIHQWPATLVQPVGSPLSLECTVEGTSNPNLYWYRQAAGRGLQLLFYSVGIGQISSEVPQNLSASRPQDRQFILSSKKLLLSDSGFYLCAWRYENEQYFGPGTRLTVT.

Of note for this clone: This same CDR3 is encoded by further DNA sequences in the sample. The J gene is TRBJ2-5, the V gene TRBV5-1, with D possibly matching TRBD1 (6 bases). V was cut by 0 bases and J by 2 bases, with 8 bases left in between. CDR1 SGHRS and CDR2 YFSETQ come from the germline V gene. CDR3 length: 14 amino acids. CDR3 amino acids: CASSLVGGQETQYF. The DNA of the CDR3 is TGCGCCAGCAGCTTGGTAGGGGGTCAAGAGACCCAGTACTTC.

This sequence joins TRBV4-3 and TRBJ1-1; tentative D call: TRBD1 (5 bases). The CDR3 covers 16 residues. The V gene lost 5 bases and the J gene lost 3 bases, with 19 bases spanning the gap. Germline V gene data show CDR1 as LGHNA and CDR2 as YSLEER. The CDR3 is CASSSQLGGRYTEAFF. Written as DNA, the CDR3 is TGCGCCAGCAGCTCGCAGTTGGGGGGAAGGTACACTGAAGCTTTCTTT.

CDR3: CSAGSMEENIQYF. The CDR3 DNA reads TGCAGCGCCGGATCCATGGAAGAAAACATTCAGTACTTC. The chain joins TRBV29-1 to TRBJ2-4; D unresolved. Germline V gene sequence: CDR1 SQVTM, CDR2 ANQGSEA. Trimming cost V 7 bases and J 5 bases, with 15 bases left between them. The CDR3 runs to 13 residues.

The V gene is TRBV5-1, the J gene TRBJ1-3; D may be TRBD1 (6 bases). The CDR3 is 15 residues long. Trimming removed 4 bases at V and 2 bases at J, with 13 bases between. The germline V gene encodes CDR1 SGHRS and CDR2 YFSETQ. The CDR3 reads CASSLGGSTGNTIYF. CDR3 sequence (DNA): TGCGCCAGCAGCCTAGGGGGTAGCACTGGAAACACCATATATTTT.

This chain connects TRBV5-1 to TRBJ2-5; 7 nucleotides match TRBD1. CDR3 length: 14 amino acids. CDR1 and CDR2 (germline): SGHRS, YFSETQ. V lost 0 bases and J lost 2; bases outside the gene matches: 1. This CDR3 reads CASSLVDRQETQYF. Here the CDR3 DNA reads TGCGCCAGCAGCTTGGTGGACAGGCAAGAGACCCAGTACTTC.

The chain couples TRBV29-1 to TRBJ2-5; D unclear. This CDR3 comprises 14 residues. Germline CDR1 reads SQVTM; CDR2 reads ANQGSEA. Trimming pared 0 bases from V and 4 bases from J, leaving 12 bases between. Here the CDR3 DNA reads TGCAGCGTTGAAGACGGATTCCTAGGAGAGACCCAGTACTTC. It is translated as CSVEDGFLGETQYF.

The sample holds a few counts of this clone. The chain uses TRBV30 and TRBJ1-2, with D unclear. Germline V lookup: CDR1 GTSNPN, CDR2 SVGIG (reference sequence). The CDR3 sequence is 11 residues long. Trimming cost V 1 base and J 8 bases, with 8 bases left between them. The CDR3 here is CAWSAGRGYTF. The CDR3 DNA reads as TGTGCCTGGAGTGCGGGTAGGGGCTACACCTTC.

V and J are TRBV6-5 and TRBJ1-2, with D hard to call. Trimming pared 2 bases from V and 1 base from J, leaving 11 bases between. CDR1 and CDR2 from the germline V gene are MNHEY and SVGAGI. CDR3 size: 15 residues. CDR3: CASSYDTQHNYGYTF. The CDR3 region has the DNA TGTGCCAGCAGTTACGACACTCAGCATAACTATGGCTACACCTTC.

The CDR3 bases are TGTGCCAGCAGCGACGGGAGCGTTGGGAGCGATGAGCAGTTCTTC. Its translation: CASSDGSVGSDEQFF. This rearrangement joins TRBV6-6 to TRBJ2-1; tentative D call: TRBD2 (6 bases). Trimming shortened V by 6 bases and J by 8 bases, and 20 bases separated the two germline ends. CDR3 size: 15 residues. CDR1 MNHNY and CDR2 SVGAGI come from the germline V gene (reference sequence).

Here the CDR3 reads CASSQDGQGYGYTF. CDR3 DNA: TGCGCCAGCAGCCAGGACGGCCAGGGGTATGGCTACACCTTC. The chain has TRBV5-1 and TRBJ1-2; tentative D call: TRBD1 (6 bases). The V gene's germline CDR1 is SGHRS and CDR2 YFSETQ. V lost 4 bases, J lost 5 bases, and 15 bases lay in between. The CDR3 loop spans 14 amino acids. Full variable domain (remainder filled in from reference TRBV5-1 and TRBJ1-2): KAGVTQTPRYLIKTRGQQVTLSCSPISGHRSVSWYQQTPGQGLQFLFEYFSETQRNKGNFPGRFSGRQFSNSRSEMNVSTLELGDSALYLCASSQDGQGYGYTFGSGTRLTVV.

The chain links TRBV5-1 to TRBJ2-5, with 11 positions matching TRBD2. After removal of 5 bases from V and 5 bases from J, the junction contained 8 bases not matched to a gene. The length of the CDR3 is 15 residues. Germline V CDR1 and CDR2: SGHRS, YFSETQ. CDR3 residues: CASRAEGLAGETQYF. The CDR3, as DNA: TGCGCCAGCAGGGCTGAAGGACTAGCGGGCGAGACCCAGTACTTC.

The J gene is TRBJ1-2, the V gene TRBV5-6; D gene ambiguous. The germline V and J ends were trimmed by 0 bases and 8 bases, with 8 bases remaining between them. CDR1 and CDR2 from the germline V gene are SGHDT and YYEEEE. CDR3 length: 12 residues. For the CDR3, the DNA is TGTGCCAGCAGCTTGGTGGGCATCGGCTACACCTTC. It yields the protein CASSLVGIGYTF. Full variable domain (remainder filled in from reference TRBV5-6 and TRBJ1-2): DAGVTQSPTHLIKTRGQQVTLRCSPKSGHDTVSWYQQALGQGPQFIFQYYEEEERQRGNFPDRFSGHQFPNYSSELNVNALLLGDSALYLCASSLVGIGYTFGSGTRLTVV.

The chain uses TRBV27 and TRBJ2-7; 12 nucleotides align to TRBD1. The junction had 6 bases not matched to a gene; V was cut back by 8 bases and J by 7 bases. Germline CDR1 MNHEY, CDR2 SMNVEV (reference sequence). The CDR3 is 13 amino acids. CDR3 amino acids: CASRGQGAGEQYF. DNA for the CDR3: TGTGCCAGCCGGGGACAGGGGGCGGGGGAGCAGTACTTC.